This T cell receptor beta chain was sequenced in a study of vaccination effects on CD4 cells after COVID-19. Background on the study: Post-vaccine sampling took place a median of 72 days after the second dose.

Overall study results and limits: Infection- and vaccine-induced clones contracted markedly late after vaccination.

ViraFEST used viral peptide pools to expand antigen-specific CD4+ T cells before sequencing. Having been cultured for less than 12 days, the cells underwent CD4+ T cell isolation. Participants got two doses of BNT162b2 or mRNA-1273 vaccine. A half-volume exchange with IL-2 medium occurred on days 3 and 7. Turning to this clone: What it recognizes is unknown.

The V gene end was trimmed by 6 bases and the J gene end by 5 bases; junction bases not matched to a gene: 8. Looked up from germline, CDR1 is MNHEY and CDR2 is SVGAGI. The CDR3 covers 15 residues. Sequenced by immunoSEQ multiplex PCR; TCRdb stores in-frame clones only, minus some. The data contain around 30,000 clones, roughly four fifths of them seen just once; the ten biggest clones take up roughly a sixth. The receptor was derived from a human donor who received a COVID-19 vaccine. V and J are TRBV6-5 and TRBJ2-5, with 11 bases aligning to TRBD2. The sample here was CD4+ T cells from PBMCs cultured with HCoV-OC43 spike peptides, taken after COVID-19 vaccination. The subset is: HCoV-OC43 spike overlapping peptide pool stimulation. CDR3 protein: CASSVVAGGQETQYF. The CDR3 DNA is TGTGCCAGCAGCGTAGTAGCGGGGGGGCAGGAGACCCAGTACTTC.